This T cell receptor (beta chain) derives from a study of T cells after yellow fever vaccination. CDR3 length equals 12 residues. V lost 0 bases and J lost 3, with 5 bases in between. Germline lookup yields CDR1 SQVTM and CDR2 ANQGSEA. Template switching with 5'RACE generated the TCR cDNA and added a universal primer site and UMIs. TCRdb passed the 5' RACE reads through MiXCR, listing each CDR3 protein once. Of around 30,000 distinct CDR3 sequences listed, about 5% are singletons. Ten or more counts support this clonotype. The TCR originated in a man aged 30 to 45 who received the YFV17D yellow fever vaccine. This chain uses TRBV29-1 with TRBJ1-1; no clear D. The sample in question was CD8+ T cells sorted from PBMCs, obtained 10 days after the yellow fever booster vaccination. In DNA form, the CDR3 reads TGCAGCGTTGAAGATCGGGACACTGAAGCTTTCTTT. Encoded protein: CSVEDRDTEAFF.